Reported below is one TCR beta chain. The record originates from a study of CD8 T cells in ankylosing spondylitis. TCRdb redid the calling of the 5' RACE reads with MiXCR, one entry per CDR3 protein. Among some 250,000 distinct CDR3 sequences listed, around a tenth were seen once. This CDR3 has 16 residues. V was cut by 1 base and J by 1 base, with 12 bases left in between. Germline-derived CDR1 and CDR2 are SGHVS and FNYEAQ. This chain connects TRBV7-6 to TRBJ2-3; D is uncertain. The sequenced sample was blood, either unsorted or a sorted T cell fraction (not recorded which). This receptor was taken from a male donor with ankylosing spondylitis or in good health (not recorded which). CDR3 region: CASSLVGSRGTDTQYF. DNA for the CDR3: TGTGCCAGCAGCTTAGTAGGGTCTAGGGGCACAGATACGCAGTATTTT.